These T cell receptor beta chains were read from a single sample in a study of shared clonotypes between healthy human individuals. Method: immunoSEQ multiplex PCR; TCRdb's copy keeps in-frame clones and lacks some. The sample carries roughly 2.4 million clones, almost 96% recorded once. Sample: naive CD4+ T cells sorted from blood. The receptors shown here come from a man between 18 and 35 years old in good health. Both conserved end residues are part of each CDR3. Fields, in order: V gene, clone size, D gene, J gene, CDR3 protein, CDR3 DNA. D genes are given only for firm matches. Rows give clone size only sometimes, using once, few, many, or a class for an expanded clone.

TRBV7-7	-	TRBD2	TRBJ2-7	CASSLKAGGPSEQYF	TGTGCTAGCAGCCTCAAAGCGGGAGGACCTTCCGAGCAGTACTTC
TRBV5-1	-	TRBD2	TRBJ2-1	CASNLAGALNNEQFF	TGCGCCAGCAACTTAGCGGGAGCTTTAAACAATGAGCAGTTCTTC
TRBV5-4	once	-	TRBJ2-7	CASSLAMGEQYF	TGTGCCAGCAGCTTGGCCATGGGGGAGCAGTACTTC
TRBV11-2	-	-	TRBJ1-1	CASSRDRPNTEAFF	TGTGCCAGCAGCCGTGACAGGCCGAACACTGAAGCTTTCTTT
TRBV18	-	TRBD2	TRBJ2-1	CASSPPAGLAGVEQFF	TGTGCCAGCTCACCCCCCGCGGGACTAGCGGGGGTCGAGCAGTTCTTC
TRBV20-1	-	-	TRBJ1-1	CRGGDLAGAFF	TGCAGGGGCGGGGATCTTGCGGGGGCTTTCTTT
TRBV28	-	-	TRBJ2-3	CASLPGGFTDTQYF	TGTGCCAGCTTGCCGGGGGGCTTTACCGATACGCAGTATTTT
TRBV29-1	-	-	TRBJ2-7	CSVAEAPYEQYF	TGCAGCGTTGCTGAAGCCCCCTACGAGCAGTACTTC
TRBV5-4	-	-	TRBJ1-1	CASSAGAQNTEAFF	TGTGCCAGCAGCGCAGGGGCCCAGAACACTGAAGCTTTCTTT
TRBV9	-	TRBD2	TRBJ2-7	CASSVAFQRELYEQYF	TGTGCCAGCAGCGTAGCTTTCCAGCGGGAGCTCTACGAGCAGTACTTC
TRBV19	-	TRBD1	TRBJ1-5	CASREKGTGVLGQPQHF	TGTGCCAGTAGGGAAAAGGGGACAGGGGTTCTAGGTCAGCCCCAGCATTTT
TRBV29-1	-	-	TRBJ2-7	CSVKRSGGPSYEQYF	TGCAGCGTCAAAAGAAGTGGGGGGCCTTCCTACGAGCAGTACTTC
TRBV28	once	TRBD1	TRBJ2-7	CASSTRDRGFHYF	TGTGCCAGCAGTACAAGGGACAGGGGATTTCATTACTTC
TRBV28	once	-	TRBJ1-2	CASSPSSNEDYGYTF	TGTGCCAGCAGTCCTTCGTCCAATGAGGACTATGGCTACACCTTC
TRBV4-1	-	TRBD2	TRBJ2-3	CASSQPWTSGTSTDTQYF	TGCGCCAGCAGCCAACCATGGACTAGCGGGACTAGCACAGATACGCAGTATTTT